These 30 T cell receptor beta chains came from one sample sequenced in a study of T-cell reconstitution after alpha-beta-depleted transplantation in children. TCRbeta library preparation incorporated unique molecular identifiers. TCRdb independently ran MiXCR on the PCR reads; one entry per CDR3 protein. The sample gives about 240,000 distinct CDR3 sequences, 12% of which show up once; over 2% is in the top ten. Sequenced material: PBMCs from the stem cell graft donor, taken from the stem cell graft. These receptors were obtained from a human donor who donated a stem cell graft to a child with acute lymphoblastic leukemia.

The table lists this clonotype with many counts. The chain is built from TRBV12-3 or TRBV12-4 and TRBJ2-7; D tentatively reads TRBD1 or TRBD2 (5 bases each). Trimming removed 7 bases from V and 6 bases from J, with 19 bases in between. This CDR3 has 14 residues. CDR3 sequence: CASTEGLYLGEQYF. The CDR3 DNA follows: TGTGCCAGCACAGAGGGGCTATACCTAGGCGAGCAGTACTTC.

This clonotype was observed at least ten times. The chain couples TRBV4-1 to TRBJ2-2; 7 nucleotides line up with TRBD1. Germline lookup yields CDR1 MGHRA and CDR2 YSYEKL. There are 17 residues in the CDR3. V was clipped by 0 bases and J by 2 bases; unmatched bases: 6. The CDR3 loop reads CASSQEGDSFNTGELFF. The DNA of the CDR3 is TGCGCCAGCAGCCAAGAAGGGGACAGCTTTAACACCGGGGAGCTGTTTTTT.

Ten or more counts support this clonotype. The chain couples TRBV20-1 to TRBJ1-5; D unresolved. This CDR3 comprises 14 residues. Germline CDR1 is DFQATT and CDR2 is SNEGSKA (reference sequence). V was cut by 2 bases and J by 2 bases, with 10 bases left in between. The CDR3 region is CSARTYGGNQPQHF. The CDR3, as DNA: TGCAGTGCTAGAACCTATGGGGGCAATCAGCCCCAGCATTTT.

This clonotype has at least ten counts. This chain links TRBV20-1 with TRBJ1-2; no clear D gene. Deletions cut 3 bases from V and 0 bases from J, with 8 bases between. Germline V CDR1 and CDR2: DFQATT, SNEGSKA (reference sequence). This CDR3 spans 13 amino acids. This CDR3 reads CSARVASNYGYTF. Written as DNA, the CDR3 is TGCAGTGCTAGGGTCGCGTCTAACTATGGCTACACCTTC.

This clonotype was counted ten times or more. The chain combines TRBV20-1 with TRBJ2-7; D remains ambiguous. Germline assignment: CDR1 DFQATT and CDR2 SNEGSKA (reference sequence). The CDR3 is 13 residues long. V was clipped by 1 base and J by 1 base, with 8 bases between them. The CDR3 DNA sequence: TGCAGTGCTAGAGGTCTAAATTCCTACGAGCAGTACTTC. This encodes CSARGLNSYEQYF.

J is TRBJ1-1 and V is TRBV5-4; D call uncertain. The length of the CDR3 is 15 residues. V lost 0 bases to trimming and J lost 2 bases, with 11 bases between them. Germline loops: CDR1 SGHNT, CDR2 YYREEE (reference sequence). The CDR3 loop is CASSLARGINTEAFF. In DNA, the CDR3 is TGTGCCAGCAGCTTGGCCCGGGGAATAAACACTGAAGCTTTCTTT.

This clonotype was found many times. The CDR3 region is CSVERDRGPVAYGYTF. In DNA form, the CDR3 reads TGCAGCGTTGAAAGGGACAGGGGCCCTGTTGCCTATGGCTACACCTTC. This chain connects TRBV29-1 to TRBJ1-2; 10 bases fit TRBD1. The germline gives CDR1 SQVTM, CDR2 ANQGSEA. CDR3 size: 16 residues. V lost 2 bases, J lost 4 bases, and 10 bases stayed unmatched.

This clonotype was found many times. V usage is TRBV6-6 and J usage is TRBJ2-7; D unresolved. The germline V and J ends were trimmed by 5 bases and 3 bases, with 8 bases remaining between them. The CDR3 sequence is 12 residues long. Germline CDR1 MNHNY, CDR2 SVGAGI (reference sequence). The CDR3 here is CASSPLFYEQYF. In nucleotides, the CDR3 is TGTGCCAGCAGTCCTCTTTTCTACGAGCAGTACTTC.

This clonotype was counted only a few times. J is TRBJ1-2 and V is TRBV20-1; a possible D gene is TRBD1 (6 bases). Germline CDR1 and CDR2: DFQATT and SNEGSKA (reference sequence). V gave up 1 base and J gave up 0 bases, with 9 bases separating them. The CDR3 loop spans 14 amino acids. The DNA for the CDR3 is TGCAGTGCTAGAGGGGGGGACACTAACTATGGCTACACCTTC. Its protein is CSARGGDTNYGYTF.

This clonotype has at least ten counts. CDR3 in amino acids: CSARGRLAGGQDTQYF. CDR3 DNA: TGCAGTGCTAGAGGTCGACTAGCGGGGGGGCAAGATACGCAGTATTTT. The genes are TRBV20-1 and TRBJ2-3; 14 nucleotides agree with TRBD2. CDR3 length equals 16 residues. With 1 base clipped from V and 5 bases from J, the junction kept 5 bases outside the gene matches. The germline V gene has CDR1 DFQATT and CDR2 SNEGSKA (reference sequence).

This clonotype was observed many times. The gene calls are TRBV19 and TRBJ1-1, with D perhaps TRBD1 (6 bases). This CDR3 is 14 amino acids long. The ends were cut back, 8 bases at V and 4 bases at J, with 17 bases in the middle. The germline V gene has CDR1 LNHDA and CDR2 SQIVND (reference sequence). CDR3 sequence reads: CASSGGGWGTEAFF. In DNA form, the CDR3 reads TGTGCCAGTTCCGGAGGGGGTTGGGGCACTGAAGCTTTCTTT.

This clonotype was found many times. The rearrangement uses TRBV5-1 and TRBJ1-6; a weak D match, TRBD1 (5 bases). Germline loops: CDR1 SGHRS, CDR2 YFSETQ. The CDR3 runs to 16 residues. Trimming took off 0 bases at V and 5 bases at J, with 12 bases between the two ends. The DNA for the CDR3 is TGCGCCAGCAGCTTGGCTGCAGGGTCGGATAATTCACCCCTCCACTTT. This translates into CASSLAAGSDNSPLHF.

This clonotype was detected many times. The chain uses TRBV20-1 and TRBJ2-3; D uncertain. Germline CDR1 DFQATT, CDR2 SNEGSKA (reference sequence). CDR3 length: 14 amino acids. V gave up 6 bases and J gave up 1 base, with 14 bases separating them. CDR3 loop: CSAPTTSGTDTQYF. CDR3 bases: TGCAGTGCACCAACAACCTCGGGCACAGATACGCAGTATTTT.

This clonotype was recorded many times. The chain is built from TRBV29-1 and TRBJ2-1, with TRBD2 matching 10 bases. The CDR3 consists of 15 residues. Germline V gene sequence: CDR1 SQVTM, CDR2 ANQGSEA. The trim removed 3 bases at V and 5 bases at J, leaving 7 bases unmatched. The CDR3, as DNA: TGCAGCGTTGAGGGAAGCGGGAGGGCCGACAATGAGCAGTTCTTC. It is translated as CSVEGSGRADNEQFF.

The chain's CDR3 is CASSLGESTEAFF. The CDR3 DNA reads as TGTGCCAGCAGCCTCGGTGAGAGCACTGAAGCTTTCTTT. J is TRBJ1-1 and V is TRBV11-1; D is uncertain. This CDR3 spans 13 amino acids. The germline V and J ends were trimmed by 5 bases and 4 bases, with 11 bases remaining between them. Germline CDR1 reads SGHAT; CDR2 reads FQDESV (reference sequence).

This clonotype was counted at least ten times. This chain connects TRBV20-1 to TRBJ1-2; 7 nucleotides line up with TRBD1. The length of the CDR3 is 14 residues. V shed 0 bases and J 7 bases; nucleotides not matched to a gene: 8. The germline V gene encodes CDR1 DFQATT and CDR2 SNEGSKA (reference sequence). The CDR3: CSARDTTGYGGYTF. CDR3 nucleotides: TGCAGTGCTAGAGATACGACAGGGTATGGTGGCTACACCTTC.

Points on this clonotype: This may arise from a read error, as a much more abundant clone is one base away. The genes are TRBV6-1 and TRBJ1-2; no clear D. Trimming stripped 3 bases from V and 4 bases from J, with 15 bases between. The CDR3 extends over 15 amino acids. Germline V CDR1 and CDR2: MNHNS, SASEGT. The chain's CDR3 is CASSDWADGVYGYTF. As DNA, the CDR3 is TGTGCCAGCAGTGATTGGGCGGACGGGGTCTATGGCTACACCTTC.

At least ten counts were recorded for this clonotype. This chain uses TRBV29-1 with TRBJ2-5; possibly TRBD1 or TRBD2 for D (5 bases each). The CDR3 loop spans 9 amino acids. Germline CDR1 SQVTM, CDR2 ANQGSEA. V dropped 7 bases and J dropped 5 bases, with 5 bases sitting between them. The DNA for the CDR3 is TGCAGCGGGGGGGAGACCCAGTACTTC. As protein: CSGGETQYF.

This clonotype has ten or more counts. J is TRBJ1-6 and V is TRBV5-1; no definite D call. The germline gives CDR1 SGHRS, CDR2 YFSETQ. V shed 2 bases and J shed 8 bases, with 11 bases lying between them. The CDR3 has 14 amino acids. CDR3 amino acids: CASSFNPGDSPLHF. Here the CDR3 DNA reads TGCGCCAGCAGCTTTAACCCTGGGGATTCACCCCTCCACTTT.

A note on this clonotype: A junction boundary mismatches the germline segment, possibly from a read error. The chain links TRBV19 to TRBJ1-2; 7 bases map to TRBD1. CDR3 size: 17 residues. Germline CDR1 LNHDA, CDR2 SQIVND (reference sequence). The CDR3: CASRIATRGTGEDGYTF. DNA for the CDR3: TGTGCCAGTAGGATAGCAACAAGGGGAACAGGGGAAGATGGCTACACCTTC.

This clonotype was seen ten or more times. The V gene is TRBV14, the J gene TRBJ2-1; 7 bases map to TRBD2. The CDR3 spans 16 residues. Germline V gene data show CDR1 as SGHDN and CDR2 as FVKESK. The V and J ends lost 8 bases and 7 bases, in that order; junction bases with no gene match: 17. CDR3 protein: CASCKPGRPEGNEQFF. The CDR3 DNA follows: TGTGCCAGCTGTAAACCCGGGAGGCCCGAGGGTAATGAGCAGTTCTTC.

The chain links TRBV15 to TRBJ1-2; a weak D match, TRBD1 (5 bases). Germline V gene data show CDR1 as LNHNV and CDR2 as YYDKDF (reference sequence). Deletions cut 5 bases from V and 1 base from J, with 8 bases between. The CDR3 consists of 13 residues. CDR3 DNA: TGTGCCACCAGCCCCGACAGTAACTATGGCTACACCTTC. Protein product: CATSPDSNYGYTF.

This clonotype was observed at least ten times. The chain carries TRBV13 and TRBJ1-2; 10 nucleotides align to TRBD1. The CDR3 covers 14 residues. CDR1 PRHDT and CDR2 FYEKMQ come from the germline V gene (reference sequence). Losses at the gene ends were 4 bases for V and 7 bases for J; bases not matched to a gene: 6. CDR3: CASSSDRGRAGYTF. The CDR3 DNA follows: TGTGCCAGCAGCTCTGACAGGGGGCGGGCTGGCTACACCTTC.

This clonotype was seen a few times. V usage is TRBV20-1 and J usage is TRBJ2-2; 10 nucleotides agree with TRBD2. Germline CDR1 reads DFQATT; CDR2 reads SNEGSKA (reference sequence). CDR3 size: 14 residues. V shed 2 bases and J 7 bases; nucleotides not matched to a gene: 4. In DNA form, the CDR3 reads TGCAGTGCTAGAAGCGGGGGGGCGGTCGGGGAGCTGTTTTTT. This encodes CSARSGGAVGELFF.

This clonotype was observed at least ten times. The rearrangement uses TRBV15 and TRBJ1-4; D unclear. Germline CDR1 reads LNHNV; CDR2 reads YYDKDF (reference sequence). V was cut by 0 bases and J by 7 bases, with 9 bases left in between. This CDR3 contains 14 residues. CDR3: CATSRDWGVEKLFF. The DNA for the CDR3 is TGTGCCACCAGCAGAGATTGGGGTGTTGAAAAACTGTTTTTT. The full variable domain, rest sourced from reference TRBV15 and TRBJ1-4, is DAMVIQNPRYQVTQFGKPVTLSCSQTLNHNVMYWYQQKSSQAPKLLFHYYDKDFNNEADTPDNFQSRRPNTSFCFLDIRSPGLGDTAMYLCATSRDWGVEKLFFGSGTQLSVL.

Ten or more counts support this clonotype. The J gene is TRBJ2-4, the V gene TRBV20-1; D unresolved. The V end was cut by 3 bases, the J end by 0 bases, with 6 bases between. This CDR3 is built from 13 residues. Germline V gene data show CDR1 as DFQATT and CDR2 as SNEGSKA (reference sequence). The CDR3 DNA reads as TGCAGTGCTAGTGGGATAGCCAAAAACATTCAGTACTTC. Protein product: CSASGIAKNIQYF.

This clonotype was seen a few times. J is TRBJ2-7 and V is TRBV6-1; 8 bases are shared with TRBD1. Trimming removed 4 bases from V and 3 bases from J; junction bases left unmatched: 11. Germline values: CDR1 MNHNS, CDR2 SASEGT. The CDR3 sequence is 16 residues long. CDR3 region: CASSVLGRTGNYEQYF. Here the CDR3 DNA reads TGTGCCAGCAGTGTTTTGGGCAGGACAGGGAACTACGAGCAGTACTTC.

At least ten counts were recorded for this clonotype. CDR3 bases: TGTGCCAGCAGTGACACTATACCGGGACAGCAAGAGACCCAGTACTTC. It translates to CASSDTIPGQQETQYF. The gene calls are TRBV12-3 or TRBV12-4 and TRBJ2-5, with TRBD1 identical over 7 bases. The CDR3 length is 16 residues. The J segment lost 2 bases and the V segment lost 5 bases, leaving 11 bases of the junction unmatched.

This clonotype was counted many times. This chain uses TRBV7-2 with TRBJ2-3, with D maybe TRBD2 (6 bases). Trimming stripped 5 bases from V and 0 bases from J, with 12 bases between. The CDR3 sequence is 15 residues long. Germline V gives CDR1 SGHTA, CDR2 FQGNSA. As DNA, the CDR3 is TGTGCCAGCAGCGTGGGGGGACCTAGCACAGATACGCAGTATTTT. This encodes CASSVGGPSTDTQYF.

Concerning this clonotype: A read error may be the cause here, since a much bigger clone is one base away. The CDR3 nucleotides are TGCGCCAGCGCACCAAGACAGGGGTTTGGTTCACCCATCCACTTT. Translated: CASAPRQGFGSPIHF. This sequence joins TRBV5-1 and TRBJ1-6; 8 bases match TRBD1. CDR1 SGHRS and CDR2 YFSETQ come from the germline V gene. This CDR3 region has 15 residues. The complete variable domain, with remaining parts taken from reference TRBV5-1 and TRBJ1-6, reads KAGVTQTPRYLIKTRGQQVTLSCSPISGHRSVSWYQQTPGQGLQFLFEYFSETQRNKGNFPGRFSGRQFSNSRSEMNVSTLELGDSALYLCASAPRQGFGSPIHFGNGTRLTVT.